The 10 T cell receptor beta chains reported below all come from one sample, sequenced in a study of CD8 T cells in ankylosing spondylitis. TCRdb reanalysed the 5' RACE reads using MiXCR and keeps one entry per CDR3 protein. The sample lists about 160,000 distinct CDR3 sequences, about 17% seen once, with about 8.2% in the top ten. The sequenced sample was blood, either unsorted or a sorted T cell fraction (not recorded which). These receptor sequences come from a male donor with ankylosing spondylitis or in good health (not recorded which).

This clonotype was detected many times. The chain has TRBV12-3 or TRBV12-4 and TRBJ2-5, with D unclear. Between the trimmed V and J ends, which lost 5 bases and 4 bases, there was a span of 11 bases. This CDR3 has 13 amino acids. As DNA, the CDR3 is TGTGCCAGCAGTCAACAAAAACCAGAGACCCAGTACTTC. Its protein product is CASSQQKPETQYF.

Note on this clonotype: Relative to the germline gene, one junction end is altered; a read error may explain this. The chain has TRBV12-3 or TRBV12-4 and TRBJ1-1, with D unclear. The CDR3 is 14 residues long. The CDR3 loop reads CASSLMRGWTEALF. CDR3 coding DNA: TGTGCCAGCAGTTTAATGCGAGGGTGGACTGAAGCTCTCTTT.

The rearrangement links TRBV11-2 to TRBJ2-2, with 12 bases fitting TRBD2. V shed 5 bases, J shed 7 bases, and the junction held 11 bases outside the gene matches. CDR1 and CDR2 from the germline V gene are SGHAT and FQNNGV. The CDR3 length is 17 residues. In DNA form, the CDR3 reads TGTGCCAGCAGCGCCTTACGGACTAGCGGGACGGGCGGGGAGCTGTTTTTT. This encodes CASSALRTSGTGGELFF.

The table lists this clonotype with many counts. The chain recombines TRBV12-3 or TRBV12-4 with TRBJ2-1, with 11 positions matching TRBD2. After removal of 8 bases from V and 5 bases from J, the junction contained 2 bases not matched to a gene. This CDR3 spans 13 amino acids. The CDR3 nucleotides are TGTGCCAGCGGGGGACTAGCGGACAATGAGCAGTTCTTC. Its protein product is CASGGLADNEQFF.

This clonotype came up a few times. CDR3: CASSVQGAGANVLTF. CDR3 DNA sequence: TGTGCCAGCAGTGTGCAGGGGGCTGGGGCCAACGTCCTGACTTTC. The chain joins TRBV6-2 or TRBV6-3 to TRBJ2-6; TRBD1 agrees at 7 bases. V lost 5 bases, J lost 2 bases, and 3 bases stayed unmatched. This CDR3 contains 15 residues. Per germline, CDR1 MNHEY and CDR2 SVGEGT.

The V gene is TRBV15, the J gene TRBJ2-7; no firm D call. V was pared by 0 bases and J by 6 bases, with 12 bases between. Per germline, CDR1 LNHNV and CDR2 YYDKDF (reference sequence). The CDR3 is 14 amino acids. The CDR3 region has the DNA TGTGCCACCAGCAGAGATCAGAACCAAGGCGAGCAGTACTTC. This encodes CATSRDQNQGEQYF.

This rearrangement joins TRBV24-1 to TRBJ2-7; a weak D match, TRBD2 (6 bases). Trimming left V 0 bases short and J 2 bases short, with 7 bases between. There are 14 residues in the CDR3. The germline CDR1 and CDR2 sequences are KGHDR and SFDVKD. DNA for the CDR3: TGTGCCACCAGTGATTTGACTAGCCCCTACGAGCAGTACTTC. Its protein product is CATSDLTSPYEQYF.

Only a few counts were recorded for this clonotype. The rearrangement uses TRBV28 and TRBJ2-5; possible D gene TRBD1, 6 bases. The length of the CDR3 is 15 residues. The ends were cut back, 9 bases at V and 2 bases at J, with 19 bases in the middle. Looked up from germline, CDR1 is MDHEN and CDR2 is SYDVKM. The chain's CDR3 is CASNPRTVTQETQYF. In nucleotides, the CDR3 is TGTGCCAGTAACCCTCGGACAGTTACTCAAGAGACCCAGTACTTC.

The J gene is TRBJ2-6, the V gene TRBV18; D gene unclear. Germline CDR1 and CDR2: KGHSH and LQKENI. Trimming took off 3 bases at V and 0 bases at J, with 12 bases between the two ends. The CDR3 length is 17 residues. The CDR3 DNA follows: TGTGCCAGCTCACCCATTTTAGCCCGCTCTGGGGCCAACGTCCTGACTTTC. Protein: CASSPILARSGANVLTF.

The chain links TRBV5-1 to TRBJ2-7; the match to TRBD1 covers 7 bases. CDR1 is SGHRS and CDR2 is YFSETQ in the germline V gene. The length of the CDR3 is 14 residues. With 2 bases clipped from V and 6 bases from J, the junction kept 8 bases outside the gene matches. The CDR3 loop reads CASSFWDSGFEQYF. CDR3 nucleotides: TGCGCCAGCAGCTTCTGGGACAGTGGATTCGAGCAGTACTTC.